This T cell receptor (beta chain) derives from a study of preoperative IRX-2 immunotherapy in early breast cancer (dated by TCRdb to between 2018 and 2021). This clone showed up just once. Its antigen is not yet known. No base quality values were provided; no much bigger clone lies one nucleotide off. Its CDR3 holds 17 amino acids, cysteine through phenylalanine. Only CDR3 DNA remains: 51 bases, in frame from the first base. In the germline V gene, CDR1 corresponds to MGHDK and CDR2 to SYGVNS. V is shortened by 0 bases, J by 0 bases, and the region joining them spans 14 bases. Library construction relied on the immunoSEQ multiplex PCR assay. This is the immuneACCESS table as TCRdb keeps it, with only in-frame sequences that have V and J called. A part of the clones is gone; compared with another copy, unresolved V genes explain less than half, and the rest is unexplained. Counted in this sample were 30,000 to 45,000 clones; 65% to 90% of them appeared once. The ten most abundant clones make up around 1.5% of the sample.

What the treatment or condition label conveys for this sample: preoperative locoregional IRX-2 cytokine immunotherapy. The samples were obtained from a phase Ib study that tested preoperative, locoregional IRX-2 cytokine immunotherapy designed to prime immune responses. Patients with early-stage breast cancer who were given IRX-2 before surgery served as donors. Recombination linked TRBV25-1 to TRBJ1-1, with a tentative D gene TRBD1 over 5 matching bases. The input for sequencing was lymph node tissue, taken after IRX-2 immunotherapy. The source is a human donor with breast cancer. In nucleotides, the sequence is TGTGCCAGCAGTGAATATCGACGGGGGGGGATGAACACTGAAGCTTTCTTT. Its coded protein is CASSEYRRGGMNTEAFF.